The sequence of this TCR beta chain was determined in a study of blood T cell repertoires in COVID-19. As for the study in general: Collection of acute and convalescent COVID-19 samples took place in the United States, Italy and Spain. PBMCs, B-cell-depleted T cells, or T cells provided the cDNA or gDNA that made up the material.

TCRdb's copy holds only in-frame clones and misses some; the assay was immunoSEQ multiplex PCR. This table holds roughly 370,000 clones, about 83% found once. Trimming cost V 2 bases and J 4 bases, with 8 bases left between them. The CDR3 extends over 12 amino acids. Per germline, CDR1 GTSNPN and CDR2 SVGIG (reference sequence). The chain carries TRBV30 and TRBJ1-1; unclear D gene. This receptor was taken from a woman in her fifties or sixties who had recovered from COVID-19. Specimen: PBMCs or T cells enriched from blood (not recorded which). DNA for the CDR3: TGTGCCTGGAGTCGCGTTGGCACTGAAGCTTTCTTT. It translates to CAWSRVGTEAFF.